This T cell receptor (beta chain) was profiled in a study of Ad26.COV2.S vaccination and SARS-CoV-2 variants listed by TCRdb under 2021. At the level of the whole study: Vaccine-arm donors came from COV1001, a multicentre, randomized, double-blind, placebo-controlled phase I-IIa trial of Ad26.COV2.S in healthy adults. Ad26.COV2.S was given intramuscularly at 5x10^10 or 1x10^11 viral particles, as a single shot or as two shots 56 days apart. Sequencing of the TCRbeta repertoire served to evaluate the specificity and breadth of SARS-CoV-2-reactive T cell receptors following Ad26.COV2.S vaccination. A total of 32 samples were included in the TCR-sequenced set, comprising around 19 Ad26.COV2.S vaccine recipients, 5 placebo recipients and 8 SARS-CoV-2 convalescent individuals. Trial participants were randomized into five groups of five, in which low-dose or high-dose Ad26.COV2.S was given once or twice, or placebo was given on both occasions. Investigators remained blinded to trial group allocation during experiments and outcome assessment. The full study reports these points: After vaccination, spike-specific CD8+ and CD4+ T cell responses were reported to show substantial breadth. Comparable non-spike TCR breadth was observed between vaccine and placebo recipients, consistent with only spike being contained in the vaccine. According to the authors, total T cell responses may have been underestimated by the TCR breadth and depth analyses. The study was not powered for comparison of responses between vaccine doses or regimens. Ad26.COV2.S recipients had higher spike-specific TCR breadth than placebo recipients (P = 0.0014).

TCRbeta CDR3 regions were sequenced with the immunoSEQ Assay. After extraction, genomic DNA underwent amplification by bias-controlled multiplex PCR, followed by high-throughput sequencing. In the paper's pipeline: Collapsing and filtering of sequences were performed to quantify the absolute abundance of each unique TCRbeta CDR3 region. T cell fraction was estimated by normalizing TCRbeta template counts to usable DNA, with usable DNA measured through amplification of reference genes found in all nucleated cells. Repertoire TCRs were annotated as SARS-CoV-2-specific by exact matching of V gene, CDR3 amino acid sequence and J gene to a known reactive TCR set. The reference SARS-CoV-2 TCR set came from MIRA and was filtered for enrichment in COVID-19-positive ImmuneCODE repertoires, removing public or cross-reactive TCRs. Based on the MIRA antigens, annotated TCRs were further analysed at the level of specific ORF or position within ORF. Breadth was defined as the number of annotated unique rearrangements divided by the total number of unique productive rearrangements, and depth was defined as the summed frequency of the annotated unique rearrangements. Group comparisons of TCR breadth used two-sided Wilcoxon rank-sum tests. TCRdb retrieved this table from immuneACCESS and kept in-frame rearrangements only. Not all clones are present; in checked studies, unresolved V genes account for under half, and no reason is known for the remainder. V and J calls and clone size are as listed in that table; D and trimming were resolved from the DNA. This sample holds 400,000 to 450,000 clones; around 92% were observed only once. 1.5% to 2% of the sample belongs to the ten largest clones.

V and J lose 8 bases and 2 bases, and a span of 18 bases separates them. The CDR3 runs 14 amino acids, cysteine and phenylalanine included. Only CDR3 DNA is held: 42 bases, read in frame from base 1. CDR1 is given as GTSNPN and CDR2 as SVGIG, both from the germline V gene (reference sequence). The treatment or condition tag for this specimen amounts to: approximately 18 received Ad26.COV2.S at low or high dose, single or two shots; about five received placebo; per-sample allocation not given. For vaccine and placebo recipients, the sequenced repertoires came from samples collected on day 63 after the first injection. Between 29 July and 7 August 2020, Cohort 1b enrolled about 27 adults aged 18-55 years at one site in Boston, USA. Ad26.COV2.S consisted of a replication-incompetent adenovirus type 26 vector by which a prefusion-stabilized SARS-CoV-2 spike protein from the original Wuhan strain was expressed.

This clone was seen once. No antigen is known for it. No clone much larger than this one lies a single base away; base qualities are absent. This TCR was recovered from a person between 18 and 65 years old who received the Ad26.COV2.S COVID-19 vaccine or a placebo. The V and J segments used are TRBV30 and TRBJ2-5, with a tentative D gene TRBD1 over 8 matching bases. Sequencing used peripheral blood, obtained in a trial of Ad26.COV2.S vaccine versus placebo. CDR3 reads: CAGTTGGGQETQYF. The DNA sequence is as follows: TGTGCCGGAACTACAGGGGGAGGGCAAGAGACCCAGTACTTC.